This T cell receptor (beta chain) was sequenced for a study of blood T cell repertoires in COVID-19 (dated by TCRdb to about 2020). Regarding the research as a whole: Samples covering the acute and convalescent phases of COVID-19 were provided by collaborators in the United States, Italy and Spain. Where available, HLA class I and class II types were obtained from metadata supplied by the sample provider rather than from assay-based typing. The repertoires were made available in a free public database intended to serve as a resource for research on the immune response to SARS-CoV-2. The sample metadata nearly always contained a de-identified subject ID, COVID-19 status, age in years and sex. The dataset comprised deeply sampled blood TCRbeta repertoires from subjects exposed to, actively infected with, or recovered from COVID-19. The samples were drawn from the first 160 participants of the ongoing ImmuneRACE study and from over a thousand subjects provided by 6 global collaborators. The material from the prospective study consisted of cDNA or gDNA derived from T cells, B-cell-depleted T cells, or PBMCs.

As regards this clone: The antigen it binds to is not known. Per-base quality was not reported, and no clone a single base away is much larger than it.

In Seattle, one collaborating source enrolled patients while the infection was active and tracked those patients longitudinally over the course of disease. Each collaborating institution followed its own protocols to collect whole blood in K2EDTA tubes. For TCRbeta analysis, collaborators shipped samples as frozen whole blood, isolated PBMCs, or DNA extracted from either of those sample types. TCRbeta CDR3 regions were amplified from genomic DNA by means of the immunoSEQ Assay, a bias-controlled multiplex PCR. In the original analysis: Nucleated cell counts per sample were estimated from amplification of reference gene primers within the assay. To quantify the absolute abundance of each unique TCRbeta CDR3 rearrangement, sequence reads were collapsed and filtered. Productive Simpson clonality was computed per sample as the square root of Simpson's diversity index over productive rearrangements. What TCRdb holds here is the immuneACCESS table cut down to in-frame rearrangements. Part of the clones is not present; checked against another copy, under half of the missing clones reflect an unresolved V gene, and the others are unexplained. The V and J calls and clone size were taken over from that table, and D and trimming were inferred from the DNA. Across this sample there are just over 350,000 clones, with 75% to 90% seen only once. The ten largest account for roughly 6.6% of the sample.

Trimming accounts for 4 bases at V and 5 bases at J, while the number of junction bases matched to no gene is 21. Spanning cysteine to phenylalanine, the CDR3 consists of 19 amino acids. Kept here is only the CDR3 DNA, which spans 57 bases and is read in frame from base 1. Broader findings and caveats from the paper: The quantity of clinical and demographic metadata differed by source and by participant and was supplied without curation.

The source is a woman aged 55-69 years with COVID-19, enrolled during active disease. Material: peripheral blood. The rearranged segments are TRBV5-3 and TRBJ2-1, and TRBD2 matches 7 of the central bases. TRBV5-3 is marked as an open reading frame, function uncertain. The sequence in DNA is TGTGCCAGAAGCCAATTCGTCGTTCAGCGGGGAGTCCGTCACAATGAGCAGTTCTTC. Translated, it gives CARSQFVVQRGVRHNEQFF.